This T cell receptor beta chain stems from a study of beta chain features in type 1 diabetes. Study in general: In all, some 100,000,000 sorted cells from all samples were analyzed.

General observations from the study: In all four CD4+ subsets, TCRB CDR3 length was significantly, moderately reduced in type 1 diabetes.

CDR3 length: 12 amino acids. The germline gives CDR1 MNHNS, CDR2 SASEGT. V lost 6 bases and J 3 bases, leaving 9 bases between the germline ends. Staining for CD45RO/CCR7/CD25/CD127/CD95/CD27 allowed sorting of CD4+ naive, central memory, regulatory and stem cell-like memory cells. Purities in excess of 98% were seen in all sorted populations. Sequenced material consisted of expressed TCRB transcripts (all of the isolated RNA was reverse transcribed). Sequencing was performed with immunoSEQ multiplex PCR; in TCRdb, only in-frame clones are kept and a portion is missing. The sample has roughly 240,000 clones, under 70% seen once. Regarding this clone: What it binds is unknown.

The source material was naive CD4+ T cells from blood. This receptor was identified in a man aged 30-40 years in good health. This chain joins TRBV6-1 and TRBJ2-7, with D unresolved. The CDR3 loop is CASSSDFYEQYF. In DNA form, the CDR3 reads TGTGCCAGCAGCTCCGACTTCTACGAGCAGTACTTC.